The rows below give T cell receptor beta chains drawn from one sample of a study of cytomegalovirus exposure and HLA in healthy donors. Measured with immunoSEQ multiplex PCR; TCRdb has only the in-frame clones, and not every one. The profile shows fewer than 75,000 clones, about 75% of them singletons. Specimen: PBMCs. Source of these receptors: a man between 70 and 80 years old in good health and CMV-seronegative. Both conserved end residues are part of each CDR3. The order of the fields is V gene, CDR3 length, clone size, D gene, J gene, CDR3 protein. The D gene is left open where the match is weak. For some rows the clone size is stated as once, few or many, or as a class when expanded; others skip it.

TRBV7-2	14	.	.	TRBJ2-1	CASSLAGGWNEQFF
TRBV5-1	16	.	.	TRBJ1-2	CASGRSGADSIYGYTF
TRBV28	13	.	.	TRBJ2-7	CASSWDNSYEQYF
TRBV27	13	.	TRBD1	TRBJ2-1	CASSLGTGVEQFF
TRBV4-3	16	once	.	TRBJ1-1	CASSQVSGVGNTEAFF
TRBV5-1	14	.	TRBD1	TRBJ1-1	CASSSDRANTEAFF
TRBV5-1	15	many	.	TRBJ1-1	CASSPLQGGDTEAFF
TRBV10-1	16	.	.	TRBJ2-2	CASSESQRVNTGELFF
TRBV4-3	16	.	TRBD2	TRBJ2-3	CASSIGVSGGGDTQYF
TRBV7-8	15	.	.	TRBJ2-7	CASSLVDSPSYEQYF
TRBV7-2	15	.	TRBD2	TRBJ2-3	CASSFVLAATDTQYF
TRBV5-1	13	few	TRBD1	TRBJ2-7	CASSLTGVNEQYF
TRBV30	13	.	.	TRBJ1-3	CAWSGGLGNTIYF
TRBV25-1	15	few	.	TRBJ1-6	CASSTADSYNSPLHF
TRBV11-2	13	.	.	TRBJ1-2	CASSLAQGNGYTF
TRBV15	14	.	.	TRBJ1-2	CATNSGLTGNGYTF
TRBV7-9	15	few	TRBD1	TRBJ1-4	CASSLLDRLNEKLFF
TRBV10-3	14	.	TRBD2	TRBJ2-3	CAISGEGSTDTQYF
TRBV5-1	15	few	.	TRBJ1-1	CASSLAQAGNTEAFF
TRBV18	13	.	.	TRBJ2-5	CASSQQVQETQYF
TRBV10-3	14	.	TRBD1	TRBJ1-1	CAISHGQGNTEAFF
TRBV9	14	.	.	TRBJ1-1	CASSPGLLRTEAFF